These 6 T cell receptor beta chains were sequenced from one sample in a study of human T cells and chemical hapten exposure. A single record per CDR3 protein comes from TCRdb applying MiXCR to the RACE reads. The repertoire includes some 350,000 distinct CDR3 sequences, approximately 6.3% of them detected once, and roughly 7.9% sits in the top ten. Time point described: patch test 1, 2 weeks after DPC sensitization. Described treatment: therapeutic diphenylcyclopropenone sensitization with weekly scalp DPC. Sequencing used whole blood, obtained in connection with sensitization to the hapten diphenylcyclopropenone (DPC). All receptors come from a woman between 18 and 29 years old with alopecia areata. Some clones in this sample may be carry-over from other donors' samples.

Only a few counts were recorded for this clonotype. This sequence joins TRBV5-6 and TRBJ2-5; unclear D gene. The CDR3 is 14 amino acids. V was cut by 5 bases and J by 7 bases, with 18 bases left in between. Germline CDR1 is SGHDT and CDR2 is YYEEEE. The CDR3: CASSGAATPGTQYF. The CDR3 DNA is TGTGCCAGCAGTGGCGCCGCCACCCCGGGGACCCAGTACTTC.

Many counts were recorded for this clonotype. The chain employs TRBV4-2 and TRBJ2-1; the D is unclear. The length of the CDR3 is 15 residues. Germline CDR1 and CDR2: LGHNA and YNFKEQ. V gave up 0 bases and J gave up 10 bases, with 16 bases separating them. The DNA for the CDR3 is TGTGCCAGCAGCCAAGATAGGGCCCTCTCTAGGGAGCAGTTCTTC. Protein: CASSQDRALSREQFF.

This clonotype showed up many times. J is TRBJ2-7 and V is TRBV9; no clear D. V was trimmed by 0 bases and J by 4 bases, leaving 17 bases between them. CDR1 and CDR2 from the germline V gene are SGDLS and YYNGEE. This CDR3 is built from 16 residues. The CDR3 reads CASSVASWGFLYEQYF. DNA for the CDR3: TGTGCCAGCAGCGTAGCTTCTTGGGGTTTTCTGTACGAGCAGTACTTC.

Ten or more counts support this clonotype. The J gene is TRBJ2-2, the V gene TRBV27; weak D call: TRBD2 (5 bases). Germline-derived CDR1 and CDR2 are MNHEY and SMNVEV (reference sequence). The V end was cut by 7 bases, the J end by 3 bases, with 6 bases between. CDR3 length: 12 amino acids. The CDR3 sequence: CASTADTGELFF. For the CDR3, the DNA is TGTGCCAGCACAGCGGACACCGGGGAGCTGTTTTTT.

This clonotype was counted at least ten times. The chain is built from TRBV12-3 or TRBV12-4 and TRBJ2-5, with unresolved D. The CDR3 extends over 12 amino acids. The germline V and J ends were trimmed by 6 bases and 5 bases, with 10 bases remaining between them. The CDR3 reads CASSRVGETQYF. DNA for the CDR3: TGTGCCAGCAGCCGGGTAGGGGAGACCCAGTACTTC.

This chain uses TRBV20-1 with TRBJ1-2, with D tentatively TRBD1 (5 bases). The CDR3 runs 14 residues. V was pared by 6 bases and J by 8 bases, with 22 bases between. The germline gives CDR1 DFQATT, CDR2 SNEGSKA (reference sequence). The CDR3 DNA reads as TGCAGTGCCCCCTGGGAGACAGCCGAGAGAGGCTACACCTTC. Its translation is CSAPWETAERGYTF.